The 9 T cell receptor beta chains below all came from one sample that was sequenced in a study of blood T cell repertoires in COVID-19. Some clones are missing from TCRdb's copy, which holds only in-frame ones; the method was immunoSEQ multiplex PCR. Altogether 200,000 to 300,000 clones are present, 84% being singletons, with the ten largest covering 8% to 9.5%. What was sequenced was peripheral blood. Source of these receptors: a human donor in a cohort sampled during active COVID-19.

The chain employs TRBV5-6 and TRBJ1-2; tentatively, D is TRBD1 (6 bases). The CDR3 totals 14 residues. The germline CDR1 and CDR2 sequences are SGHDT and YYEEEE. Trimming cost V 1 base and J 4 bases, with 11 bases left between them. Here the CDR3 reads CASSLPGRGYGYTF. The CDR3 nucleotides read TGTGCCAGCAGCTTGCCCGGCAGGGGCTATGGCTACACCTTC.

V usage is TRBV9 and J usage is TRBJ2-7; the match to TRBD1 covers 9 bases. The CDR3 sequence is 15 residues long. Germline V gene data show CDR1 as SGDLS and CDR2 as YYNGEE. V trimming: 0 bases; J trimming: 3 bases; junction bases outside the gene matches: 4. CDR3 in DNA: TGTGCCAGCAGCGTAGCGGTGACAGGGGGCTACGAGCAGTACTTC. Translation: CASSVAVTGGYEQYF.

The V and J genes are TRBV2 and TRBJ2-7, with 8 bases lining up with TRBD2. The CDR3 is made up of 15 amino acids. Trimming at V came to 5 bases and at J to 6 bases, leaving 12 bases not matched to a gene. Germline CDR1 and CDR2: SNHLY and FYNNEI. The CDR3 is CASSLQRGSVSEQYF. The CDR3 bases are TGTGCCAGCAGTTTGCAGCGGGGGAGTGTTAGCGAGCAGTACTTC.

This chain connects TRBV6-5 to TRBJ2-3; D not resolved. Trimming removed 5 bases from V and 0 bases from J, with 12 bases in between. CDR1 and CDR2 from the germline V gene are MNHEY and SVGAGI. The CDR3 runs to 15 residues. The CDR3 nucleotides are TGTGCCAGCAGTATCAGTTTCGGGAGCACAGATACGCAGTATTTT. It yields the protein CASSISFGSTDTQYF.

A single count supports this clone. The V call is TRBV7-2, the J call TRBJ2-5, with 9 bases fitting TRBD1. The germline V gene encodes CDR1 SGHTA and CDR2 FQGNSA. V shed 1 base, J shed 5 bases, and the junction held 5 bases outside the gene matches. This CDR3 region has 15 residues. This chain's CDR3 is CASSLGTGGPETQYF. The CDR3, as DNA: TGTGCCAGCAGCTTAGGCACAGGGGGCCCGGAGACCCAGTACTTC.

The CDR3 loop reads CASSQVWQGRDQPQHF. The DNA for the CDR3 is TGTGCCAGCAGCCAAGTCTGGCAGGGCAGGGATCAGCCCCAGCATTTT. The chain uses TRBV4-2 and TRBJ1-5; D might be TRBD1 (5 bases). The V end lost 1 base, the J end lost 5 bases, and 15 bases lay between the germline ends. There are 16 residues in the CDR3. CDR1 and CDR2 from the germline V gene are LGHNA and YNFKEQ.

The V call is TRBV6-6, the J call TRBJ1-4, with 7 bases lining up with TRBD1. After removal of 6 bases from V and 5 bases from J, the junction contained 3 bases not matched to a gene. Germline CDR1 and CDR2: MNHNY and SVGAGI (reference sequence). The CDR3 runs 13 residues. CDR3 amino acids: CASRDRINEKLFF. CDR3 bases: TGTGCCAGCAGGGACAGGATAAATGAAAAACTGTTTTTT.

This clone showed up just a few times. The V and J genes are TRBV9 and TRBJ1-2; D may be TRBD1 (6 bases). V lost 3 bases to trimming and J lost 4 bases, with 7 bases between them. The CDR3 loop spans 12 amino acids. Germline lookup yields CDR1 SGDLS and CDR2 YYNGEE. CDR3 sequence: CASSGTVYGYTF. The CDR3 nucleotides are TGTGCCAGCAGCGGGACAGTCTATGGCTACACCTTC.

This chain joins TRBV13 and TRBJ2-3; possible D gene TRBD1, 5 bases. Trimming removed 4 bases at V and 4 bases at J, with 15 bases between. The CDR3 extends over 15 amino acids. Germline lookup yields CDR1 PRHDT and CDR2 FYEKMQ (reference sequence). CDR3 loop: CASSWRQPGSDTQYF. The CDR3 bases are TGTGCCAGCAGCTGGCGACAGCCAGGGTCAGATACGCAGTATTTT.